This is a list of T cell receptor beta chains from one sample in a study of cytomegalovirus exposure and HLA in healthy donors. Using immunoSEQ multiplex PCR, the repertoire was profiled, and TCRdb retains in-frame clones only, with some absent. The repertoire holds 99,000 or so clones, with about 81% as singletons. The sample taken for sequencing was PBMCs. The receptor source for this set is a man aged 30 to 45 in good health and CMV-seronegative. Both conserved end residues are part of each CDR3. Each record gives: CDR3 protein, CDR3 DNA, V gene, D gene, J gene. The D gene is left open where the match is weak.

cdr3_aa: CASSVVAEQNSPLHF
cdr3_nt: TGTGCCAGCAGCGTAGTGGCGGAGCAAAATTCACCCCTCCACTTT
v_call: TRBV9
d_call: .
j_call: TRBJ1-6

cdr3_aa: CASSVGQGAYEQYF
cdr3_nt: TGTGCCAGCAGCGTAGGACAGGGTGCCTACGAGCAGTACTTC
v_call: TRBV9
d_call: TRBD1
j_call: TRBJ2-7

cdr3_aa: CAISESTGSSGNTIYF
cdr3_nt: TGTGCCATCAGTGAGTCAACAGGAAGCTCTGGAAACACCATATATTTT
v_call: TRBV10-3
d_call: .
j_call: TRBJ1-3

cdr3_aa: CASSLGRGLYEQYF
cdr3_nt: TGTGCCAGCAGCTTGGGCAGGGGGCTCTACGAGCAGTACTTC
v_call: TRBV5-6
d_call: TRBD1
j_call: TRBJ2-7

cdr3_aa: CASRPLEEGPLDTEAFF
cdr3_nt: TGTGCCAGCAGACCCCTTGAGGAGGGCCCCCTCGACACTGAAGCTTTCTTT
v_call: TRBV28
d_call: .
j_call: TRBJ1-1

cdr3_aa: CASSGTAYEQYF
cdr3_nt: TGTGCCAGCAGTGGGACAGCCTACGAGCAGTACTTC
v_call: TRBV2
d_call: .
j_call: TRBJ2-7

cdr3_aa: CASRKRTGQDQPQHF
cdr3_nt: TGTGCCAGCAGGAAGAGGACAGGGCAGGATCAGCCCCAGCATTTT
v_call: TRBV2
d_call: TRBD1
j_call: TRBJ1-5

cdr3_aa: CASSVGPQGTGNTIYF
cdr3_nt: TGCGCCAGCAGCGTAGGACCACAGGGGACTGGAAACACCATATATTTT
v_call: TRBV5-1
d_call: TRBD1
j_call: TRBJ1-3

cdr3_aa: CASGRGFNEQYF
cdr3_nt: TGTGCCAGCGGGAGGGGGTTCAACGAGCAGTACTTC
v_call: TRBV27
d_call: .
j_call: TRBJ2-7

cdr3_aa: CASSFRQGATEAFF
cdr3_nt: TGTGCCAGCAGTTTCAGACAGGGGGCGACTGAAGCTTTCTTT
v_call: TRBV27
d_call: TRBD1
j_call: TRBJ1-1